This T cell receptor beta chain was profiled in a study of blood T cell repertoires in COVID-19. Looking at the study overall: Material from acute and convalescent COVID-19 was sourced from the United States, Italy and Spain. Nucleic acid was either cDNA or gDNA, and it came from T cells, B-cell-depleted T cells, or PBMCs.

V shed 1 base and J 3 bases; nucleotides not matched to a gene: 4. Germline V gene sequence: CDR1 SQVTM, CDR2 ANQGSEA. The CDR3 length is 15 residues. Per the original methods: Cell counts per sample came from amplifying reference gene primers. Profiling relied on immunoSEQ multiplex PCR, and the TCRdb table lists in-frame clones only, not all of them. V, J and clone size were drawn from that table, and D and trimming were deduced from the DNA. Counted here are 400,000 to 500,000 clones, approximately 90% occurring once; the ten biggest clones make up 1.4% to 1.5%. V gene TRBV29-1 combines with J gene TRBJ1-1, with TRBD1 matching over 11 bases. The sample taken for sequencing was peripheral blood. This TCR came from a young woman with active or convalescent COVID-19. The CDR3 loop is CSVEGTGGAYTEAFF. The CDR3 bases are TGCAGCGTTGAAGGGACAGGGGGCGCCTACACTGAAGCTTTCTTT.